The 20 T cell receptor beta chains below come from one sample, sequenced in a study of ipilimumab plus nivolumab after autologous stem cell transplantation. Generated by immunoSEQ multiplex PCR, the TCRdb table keeps only in-frame clones and is missing some. Seen here are 8,500 to 11,000 clones, under 85% observed once, and the top ten hold about 8%. This material consisted of PBMCs, taken in a trial of ipilimumab plus nivolumab as post-transplant consolidation. Every receptor here comes from a male donor with diffuse large B-cell lymphoma.

This clone was seen just once. The chain uses TRBV7-6 and TRBJ2-2; D unresolved. V dropped 6 bases and J dropped 0 bases, with 8 bases sitting between them. CDR3 length: 14 amino acids. Germline CDR1 SGHVS, CDR2 FNYEAQ. The CDR3 DNA sequence: TGTGCCAGCAGAGCCAACACGAACACCGGGGAGCTGTTTTTT. This encodes CASRANTNTGELFF.

The V call is TRBV19, the J call TRBJ2-1; no clear D. In germline, CDR1 is LNHDA, CDR2 SQIVND (reference sequence). This CDR3 spans 14 amino acids. Trimming took 3 bases from V and 0 from J, leaving 6 bases between them. CDR3 amino acids: CASSMGYSYNEQFF. For the CDR3, the DNA is TGTGCCAGTAGTATGGGGTACTCCTACAATGAGCAGTTCTTC.

This clone was picked up a small number of times. The V gene is TRBV29-1, the J gene TRBJ1-1; D is perhaps TRBD1 (5 bases). This CDR3 is 14 amino acids long. V lost 7 bases, J lost 0 bases, and 15 bases lay in between. The germline CDR1 and CDR2 sequences are SQVTM and ANQGSEA. CDR3 sequence: CSAKTGGMNTEAFF. In DNA, the CDR3 is TGCAGCGCCAAAACGGGGGGAATGAACACTGAAGCTTTCTTT.

The chain couples TRBV7-8 to TRBJ2-5; a possible D gene is TRBD1 (6 bases). Germline lookup yields CDR1 SGHVS and CDR2 FQNEAQ. This CDR3 has 12 residues. Trimming removed 2 bases at V and 9 bases at J, with 10 bases between. As DNA, the CDR3 is TGTGCCAGCAGCTTAAAACCAGGGGCCCAGTACTTC. Translated: CASSLKPGAQYF.

The CDR3 DNA is TGTGCCAGCAGCTTGGACAGGGGATCTGGAAACACCATATATTTT. It encodes CASSLDRGSGNTIYF. The rearrangement joins TRBV7-2 to TRBJ1-3, with 9 bases identical to TRBD1. The CDR3 totals 15 residues. Looked up from germline, CDR1 is SGHTA and CDR2 is FQGNSA. Trimming cost V 3 bases and J 1 base; bases outside gene matches: 1.

The gene calls are TRBV5-1 and TRBJ1-1; 7 bases are shared with TRBD1. The CDR3 totals 15 residues. In germline, CDR1 is SGHRS, CDR2 YFSETQ. J lost 4 bases, V lost 0 bases, and 6 bases had no gene match. Here the CDR3 reads CASSLGVGGSTEAFF. The CDR3 DNA is TGCGCCAGCAGCTTGGGGGTAGGGGGCAGCACTGAAGCTTTCTTT.

This chain uses TRBV7-9 with TRBJ1-1, with 9 bases matching TRBD1. CDR1 is SEHNR, CDR2 FQNEAQ, per germline (reference sequence). This CDR3 is built from 14 residues. The V and J ends lost 6 bases and 4 bases, in that order; junction bases with no gene match: 6. The CDR3 sequence is CASSGPGQGTEAFF. Here the CDR3 DNA reads TGTGCCAGCAGTGGCCCGGGACAGGGCACTGAAGCTTTCTTT.

The chain couples TRBV30 to TRBJ1-1; 8 nucleotides align to TRBD1. Trimming at V came to 4 bases and at J to 7 bases, leaving 11 bases not matched to a gene. The CDR3 runs 14 residues. Per the germline V gene, CDR1 is GTSNPN and CDR2 is SVGIG (reference sequence). The CDR3 DNA reads as TGTGCCTGGAAACGGTGGGGCAGGGGGCGTGAAGCTTTCTTT. It translates to CAWKRWGRGREAFF. Combining the CDR3 with reference TRBV30 and TRBJ1-1 gives the whole variable domain SQTIHQWPATLVQPVGSPLSLECTVEGTSNPNLYWYRQAAGRGLQLLFYSVGIGQISSEVPQNLSASRPQDRQFILSSKKLLLSDSGFYLCAWKRWGRGREAFFGQGTRLTVV.

V usage is TRBV2 and J usage is TRBJ1-1; D remains unclear. V lost 7 bases and J 4 bases, leaving 10 bases between the germline ends. Germline lookup yields CDR1 SNHLY and CDR2 FYNNEI. The CDR3 is 12 amino acids. The chain's CDR3 is CASTRAVTEAFF. The CDR3 nucleotides are TGTGCCAGCACTCGTGCTGTCACTGAAGCTTTCTTT.

This chain joins TRBV4-3 and TRBJ1-1; D ambiguous. The germline CDR1 and CDR2 sequences are LGHNA and YSLEER. The CDR3 totals 16 residues. V was pared by 1 base and J by 4 bases, with 16 bases between. The DNA of the CDR3 is TGCGCCAGCAGCCAAGCCCTAGGACGAGAGCGCACTGAAGCTTTCTTT. It translates to CASSQALGRERTEAFF.

This rearrangement joins TRBV7-9 to TRBJ1-2, with 9 positions matching TRBD1. The J segment lost 4 bases and the V segment lost 5 bases, leaving 11 bases of the junction unmatched. The length of the CDR3 is 16 residues. Germline V gives CDR1 SEHNR, CDR2 FQNEAQ (reference sequence). The CDR3 nucleotides are TGTGCCAGCAGCCTCCGGAGGACAGGGGATTTCTATGGCTACACCTTC. Its translation: CASSLRRTGDFYGYTF. Full variable domain (remainder filled in from reference TRBV7-9 and TRBJ1-2): DTGVSQNPRHKITKRGQNVTFRCDPISEHNRLYWYRQTLGQGPEFLTYFQNEAQLEKSRLLSDRFSAERPKGSFSTLEIQRTEQGDSAMYLCASSLRRTGDFYGYTFGSGTRLTVV.

V gene TRBV5-1 combines with J gene TRBJ2-3; 14 nucleotides align to TRBD2. The CDR3 has 19 residues. CDR1 is SGHRS and CDR2 is YFSETQ in the germline V gene. The V segment lost 0 bases and the J segment 2 bases; nucleotides outside the gene matches: 8. CDR3 amino acids: CASSLEGLAGETSTDTQYF. In nucleotides, the CDR3 is TGCGCCAGCAGCTTGGAGGGACTAGCGGGGGAGACCTCCACAGATACGCAGTATTTT.

This chain joins TRBV11-2 and TRBJ2-6; no clear D gene. This CDR3 has 15 residues. V lost 1 base and J lost 0, with 4 bases in between. Germline CDR1 reads SGHAT; CDR2 reads FQNNGV. The CDR3 here is CASSLGNSGANVLTF. The CDR3, as DNA: TGTGCCAGCAGCTTAGGCAACTCTGGGGCCAACGTCCTGACTTTC.

The chain is built from TRBV2 and TRBJ2-1; no clear D gene. V was clipped by 6 bases and J by 5 bases, with 14 bases between them. The CDR3 spans 14 residues. Germline V gene data show CDR1 as SNHLY and CDR2 as FYNNEI. Here the CDR3 reads CASSTIPTDNEQFF. In nucleotides, the CDR3 is TGTGCCAGCAGCACCATACCGACTGACAATGAGCAGTTCTTC.

The chain has TRBV7-2 and TRBJ1-2; D may be TRBD1 (5 bases). The CDR3 is made up of 15 amino acids. Trimming took 2 bases from V and 2 from J, leaving 12 bases between them. Germline CDR1 reads SGHTA; CDR2 reads FQGNSA. CDR3 sequence: CASSLPTAGNYGYTF. For the CDR3, the DNA is TGTGCCAGCAGCTTACCGACGGCAGGGAACTATGGCTACACCTTC.

The rearrangement joins TRBV30 to TRBJ1-5; D gene ambiguous. Germline values: CDR1 GTSNPN, CDR2 SVGIG (reference sequence). CDR3 length: 12 residues. V lost 0 bases, J lost 2 bases, and 2 bases lay in between. Written as DNA, the CDR3 is TGTGCCTGGAGTGTGGGCAATCAGCCCCAGCATTTT. Translated, it gives CAWSVGNQPQHF.

As to this clone: The junction does not match germline at one end; this may be a read error. The DNA for the CDR3 is TGTGCCCGGAGCGTAAAAGGGGTTTACTATAATTCACCCCTCCACTTT. Amino acid sequence: CARSVKGVYYNSPLHF. This chain joins TRBV30 and TRBJ1-6; D might be TRBD1 (5 bases). The CDR3 has 16 residues. CDR1 is GTSNPN and CDR2 is SVGIG in the germline V gene (reference sequence).

This clone was counted between two and nine times. The V and J genes are TRBV6-5 and TRBJ2-7; TRBD2 aligns across 8 bases. V dropped 4 bases and J dropped 6; count of bases not matched to a gene: 11. Germline V gene sequence: CDR1 MNHEY, CDR2 SVGAGI. The length of the CDR3 is 15 residues. This CDR3 reads CASSFGGAGLGEQYF. The CDR3 DNA sequence: TGTGCCAGCAGTTTCGGGGGGGCAGGGCTCGGCGAGCAGTACTTC.

The chain recombines TRBV7-3 with TRBJ2-4, with 10 bases matching TRBD2. This CDR3 has 18 residues. V lost 5 bases to trimming and J lost 0 bases; unmatched junction nucleotides: 10. CDR1 and CDR2 (germline): SGHTA, FQGTGA. This chain's CDR3 is CASSPIAGGLLAKNIQYF. The CDR3 region has the DNA TGTGCCAGCAGCCCTATAGCGGGGGGACTATTAGCCAAAAACATTCAGTACTTC.

This clone turned up a few times. The chain joins TRBV25-1 to TRBJ1-2; no definite D call. V lost 3 bases, J lost 0 bases, and 5 bases lay in between. Per germline, CDR1 MGHDK and CDR2 SYGVNS. The CDR3 spans 13 residues. The CDR3 spells CASSEDTNYGYTF. In nucleotides, the CDR3 is TGTGCCAGCAGTGAGGATACTAACTATGGCTACACCTTC.